The 27 T cell receptor beta chains in this list originate from one sample, sequenced in a study of memory CD4+ T cells and cytomegalovirus serostatus. Single viable CD3+CD4+CD8-CD45RO+ cells were sorted as the memory CD4+ T cells. Produced via immunoSEQ multiplex PCR; TCRdb's table is partial and in-frame only. The sample has over 60,000 clones, about 74% seen once. Material: memory CD4+ T cells from blood. The receptors shown here come from an adult in good health and CMV-seronegative.

There are a few counts of this clone. The gene calls are TRBV7-8 and TRBJ2-1; 9 bases align to TRBD1. The CDR3 sequence is 15 residues long. Germline CDR1 reads SGHVS; CDR2 reads FQNEAQ. V lost 1 base, J lost 4 bases, and 2 bases stayed unmatched. The CDR3 loop reads CASSLGDRVYNEQFF. CDR3 DNA sequence: TGTGCCAGCAGCTTAGGGGACAGGGTTTACAATGAGCAGTTCTTC.

The chain links TRBV28 to TRBJ1-1; D not certain. The V gene lost 7 bases and the J gene lost 2 bases, with 11 bases spanning the gap. CDR1 and CDR2 (germline): MDHEN, SYDVKM. This CDR3 has 13 amino acids. The CDR3 nucleotides read TGTGCCAGCATACGAACACGAAACACTGAAGCTTTCTTT. Translation gives CASIRTRNTEAFF.

The genes are TRBV5-4 and TRBJ2-1; D may match TRBD1 or TRBD2 (5 bases each). This CDR3 has 17 residues. V lost 1 base to trimming and J lost 9 bases, with 23 bases between them. Germline CDR1 SGHNT, CDR2 YYREEE (reference sequence). In DNA, the CDR3 is TGTGCCAGCAGCTTGCTGGTTGGGGGTCCCAAGTCAGGTGAGCAGTTCTTC. This codes for CASSLLVGGPKSGEQFF.

This clone was seen a few times. V is TRBV18 and J is TRBJ1-1; D perhaps matches TRBD1 (5 bases). This CDR3 is 14 amino acids long. Germline CDR1 is KGHSH and CDR2 is LQKENI. Between the trimmed V and J ends, which lost 6 bases and 6 bases, there was a span of 17 bases. The CDR3 reads CASSGDGAGAEAFF. In DNA form, the CDR3 reads TGTGCCAGCTCGGGGGACGGGGCGGGCGCTGAAGCTTTCTTT.

The chain combines TRBV7-3 with TRBJ2-2; 11 bases are a match to TRBD2. This CDR3 has 17 residues. V was pared by 3 bases and J by 5 bases, with 8 bases of the junction left unmatched. Germline loops: CDR1 SGHTA, CDR2 FQGTGA. The CDR3 protein is CASSFLPSGGRTGELFF. CDR3 bases: TGTGCCAGCAGCTTCCTCCCTAGCGGGGGGCGGACCGGGGAGCTGTTTTTT.

V gene TRBV10-3 combines with J gene TRBJ2-2; the match to TRBD1 covers 9 bases. V was clipped by 5 bases and J by 5 bases; unmatched bases: 6. The CDR3 consists of 15 residues. In germline, CDR1 is ENHRY, CDR2 SYGVKD. The CDR3 DNA reads as TGTGCCATCAGTTCACAAGACAGGGGGACCGGGGAGCTGTTTTTT. This encodes CAISSQDRGTGELFF.

The CDR3 nucleotides are TGCGCCAGCAGCCAACCAACAGGGAAGCCGTACAATGAGCAGTTCTTC. It is translated as CASSQPTGKPYNEQFF. The V and J genes are TRBV4-1 and TRBJ2-1; D may be TRBD1 (6 bases). V was pared by 2 bases and J by 4 bases, with 15 bases between. The germline gives CDR1 MGHRA, CDR2 YSYEKL. This CDR3 region has 16 residues.

The chain joins TRBV5-6 to TRBJ1-1; TRBD1 matches 9 bases. Germline V lookup: CDR1 SGHDT, CDR2 YYEEEE. This CDR3 spans 14 amino acids. J gave up 11 bases and V 0 bases, and 8 bases lay outside the gene matches. The CDR3 DNA reads as TGTGCCAGCAGCTTGGGGGGACTAGACAGGGGGGCTTTCTTT. Its protein product is CASSLGGLDRGAFF.

This clone was seen more than once but under ten times. In DNA, the CDR3 is TGTGCCAGCAGTTCCCAGGGAACCAGGACCCAGTACTTC. Translating it yields CASSSQGTRTQYF. V usage is TRBV27 and J usage is TRBJ2-5, with D possibly matching TRBD1 (5 bases). Per germline, CDR1 MNHEY and CDR2 SMNVEV (reference sequence). V dropped 4 bases and J dropped 7 bases, with 13 bases sitting between them. This CDR3 has 13 residues.

This clone has only a few counts. The chain combines TRBV29-1 with TRBJ1-1, with D perhaps TRBD1 (5 bases). The CDR3 contains 13 residues. The V and J ends lost 4 bases and 0 bases respectively, with 9 bases between them. Germline values: CDR1 SQVTM, CDR2 ANQGSEA. The CDR3 spells CSVGKTVNTEAFF. The CDR3 nucleotides read TGCAGCGTTGGTAAGACAGTGAACACTGAAGCTTTCTTT.

The rearrangement joins TRBV6-1 to TRBJ1-2; no firm D call. CDR3 length equals 12 residues. CDR1 is MNHNS, CDR2 SASEGT, per germline. Trimming left V 2 bases short and J 6 bases short, with 7 bases between. The CDR3 coding sequence is TGTGCCAGCAGTGAATCCAGGCATGGCTACACCTTC. Encoded protein: CASSESRHGYTF.

The CDR3 region has the DNA TGTGCCAGCGGGTACGGTCTAGCGGGGGCCCTCAAGGCCCAGTACTTC. Translated, it gives CASGYGLAGALKAQYF. The chain is built from TRBV27 and TRBJ2-5; TRBD2 agrees at 10 bases. J gave up 9 bases and V 8 bases, and 18 bases lay outside the gene matches. Germline-derived CDR1 and CDR2 are MNHEY and SMNVEV (reference sequence). The length of the CDR3 is 16 residues.

The chain recombines TRBV2 with TRBJ1-2; TRBD1 matches at 7 bases. The CDR3 has 13 amino acids. Germline values: CDR1 SNHLY, CDR2 FYNNEI. V shed 3 bases and J 5 bases; nucleotides not matched to a gene: 3. The CDR3 sequence is CASSETGLYGYTF. The DNA of the CDR3 is TGTGCCAGCAGTGAGACAGGGCTTTATGGCTACACCTTC.

The CDR3 DNA reads TGTGCCAGCAGTACGGGCGTCAGAAGCTATGGCTACACCTTC. This sequence encodes CASSTGVRSYGYTF. The chain recombines TRBV11-2 with TRBJ1-2; no clear D. Trimming cost V 6 bases and J 4 bases, with 15 bases left between them. Per the germline V gene, CDR1 is SGHAT and CDR2 is FQNNGV. The CDR3 runs 14 residues.

The sample holds one count of this clone. The chain links TRBV7-2 to TRBJ1-5, with D perhaps TRBD1 (6 bases). This CDR3 has 13 amino acids. Germline V gene sequence: CDR1 SGHTA, CDR2 FQGNSA. V lost 5 bases and J 5 bases, leaving 10 bases between the germline ends. This chain's CDR3 is CASSARTDQPQHF. DNA for the CDR3: TGTGCCAGCAGCGCTAGGACAGATCAGCCCCAGCATTTT.

The rearrangement links TRBV27 to TRBJ1-4; D call uncertain. The CDR3 loop spans 15 amino acids. Between the trimmed V and J ends, which lost 10 bases and 5 bases, there was a span of 20 bases. CDR1 and CDR2 (germline): MNHEY, SMNVEV (reference sequence). CDR3: CATLPSGRLNEKLFF. The CDR3 DNA reads TGTGCCACCCTTCCATCGGGCAGACTAAATGAAAAACTGTTTTTT. The entire variable domain, with the rest obtained from reference TRBV27 and TRBJ1-4, is as follows: EAQVTQNPRYLITVTGKKLTVTCSQNMNHEYMSWYRQDPGLGLRQIYYSMNVEVTDKGDVPEGYKVSRKEKRNFPLILESPSPNQTSLYFCATLPSGRLNEKLFFGSGTQLSVL.

The J gene is TRBJ1-1, the V gene TRBV5-1, with TRBD1 matching 7 bases. Germline values: CDR1 SGHRS, CDR2 YFSETQ. The CDR3 has 13 amino acids. With V trimmed by 9 bases and J by 2 bases, 7 bases remained unmatched. In nucleotides, the CDR3 is TGCGCCACCACAAGGGACAGAAACACTGAAGCTTTCTTT. This encodes CATTRDRNTEAFF.

The J gene is TRBJ1-2, the V gene TRBV30, with D tentatively TRBD1 (6 bases). Germline CDR1 is GTSNPN and CDR2 is SVGIG (reference sequence). The CDR3 totals 14 residues. Deletions cut 3 bases from V and 6 bases from J, with 17 bases between. The CDR3: CAWSALTGNHGYTF. CDR3 DNA sequence: TGTGCCTGGAGCGCCCTTACAGGGAACCATGGCTACACCTTC.

The rearrangement links TRBV2 to TRBJ1-5; D is perhaps TRBD1 (5 bases). V lost 7 bases and J lost 3, with 10 bases in between. The CDR3 extends over 13 amino acids. Germline values: CDR1 SNHLY, CDR2 FYNNEI. The CDR3 loop reads CASTDSLNQPQHF. In nucleotides, the CDR3 is TGTGCCAGCACCGACAGCCTCAATCAGCCCCAGCATTTT.

The rearrangement links TRBV20-1 to TRBJ1-4; the D is unclear. Per the germline V gene, CDR1 is DFQATT and CDR2 is SNEGSKA (reference sequence). This CDR3 region has 11 residues. Trimming cost V 5 bases and J 7 bases, with 8 bases left between them. As DNA, the CDR3 is TGCAGTGCTGGACGGAGTGAAAAACTGTTTTTT. Protein product: CSAGRSEKLFF.

A few counts support this clone. V is TRBV28 and J is TRBJ2-2, with D possibly matching TRBD2 (6 bases). CDR3 length equals 15 residues. V dropped 5 bases and J dropped 1 base, with 11 bases sitting between them. Germline CDR1 reads MDHEN; CDR2 reads SYDVKM. CDR3 sequence reads: CASSPPGENTGELFF. CDR3 nucleotide sequence: TGTGCCAGCAGTCCTCCGGGAGAGAACACCGGGGAGCTGTTTTTT.

This clone has just one count. The chain carries TRBV5-1 and TRBJ1-2; 7 bases are a match to TRBD1. The ends lost 2 bases at V and 6 bases at J; junction bases unmatched: 10. The CDR3 extends over 15 amino acids. Germline assignment: CDR1 SGHRS and CDR2 YFSETQ. The CDR3 DNA is TGCGCCAGCAGCTTTTTTGACAGGGATCAGGATGGCTACACCTTC. It specifies CASSFFDRDQDGYTF.

This chain connects TRBV6-5 to TRBJ1-2; 9 bases agree with TRBD1. Losses at the gene ends were 0 bases for V and 2 bases for J; bases not matched to a gene: 1. The germline V gene has CDR1 MNHEY and CDR2 SVGAGI. CDR3 length equals 15 residues. CDR3 protein: CASSYSDRGNYGYTF. The CDR3 DNA is TGTGCCAGCAGTTACTCGGACAGGGGCAACTATGGCTACACCTTC.

The gene calls are TRBV30 and TRBJ1-5, with D hard to call. The CDR3 is 15 residues long. Trimming removed 0 bases at V and 0 bases at J, with 9 bases between. The germline V gene has CDR1 GTSNPN and CDR2 SVGIG (reference sequence). CDR3 DNA sequence: TGTGCCTGGAGTGTAGCTCAGGATAGCAATCAGCCCCAGCATTTT. It encodes CAWSVAQDSNQPQHF.

This sequence joins TRBV27 and TRBJ1-2; a possible D gene is TRBD1 (6 bases). This CDR3 region has 16 residues. V was clipped by 5 bases and J by 3 bases, with 19 bases between them. Germline CDR1 is MNHEY and CDR2 is SMNVEV (reference sequence). CDR3 amino acids: CASSPRGQVLYYGYTF. DNA of the CDR3: TGTGCCAGCAGTCCACGGGGGCAGGTCCTTTACTATGGCTACACCTTC.

The chain couples TRBV7-6 to TRBJ2-7; TRBD1 might be the D (6 bases). Germline V CDR1 and CDR2: SGHVS, FNYEAQ. V lost 1 base, J lost 4 bases, and 11 bases lay in between. The CDR3 covers 14 residues. CDR3 nucleotide sequence: TGTGCCAGCAGCTTAGGGTCCAGGGGTTACGAGCAGTACTTC. Residues: CASSLGSRGYEQYF.

This sequence joins TRBV5-4 and TRBJ1-1, with 7 bases lining up with TRBD1. CDR3 size: 13 residues. Germline V gene lookup returns CDR1 SGHNT and CDR2 YYREEE (reference sequence). Unmatched junction bases numbered 4, after V lost 0 bases and J lost 8 bases. The CDR3 loop is CASSLEPRGEAFF. In DNA form, the CDR3 reads TGTGCCAGCAGCTTGGAGCCCAGGGGGGAAGCTTTCTTT.